What follows are 27 T cell receptor beta chains derived from one specimen sequenced in a study of regulatory T cells in long-lasting Graves disease. TCR beta libraries were built with iRepertoire HTBI primers and Arm-PCR of CDR3 regions. Via MiXCR, TCRdb re-called the multiplex PCR reads, giving one row per CDR3 protein. The profile covers hundreds of thousands of distinct CDR3 sequences, with roughly 15% appearing a single time and roughly 18% taken by the ten largest. Described time point: newly diagnosed GD, antithyroid drugs for less than 3 months. The TCR library was made from RNA that had been extracted from PBMCs in TRIzol. Separately, the same data were catalogued under a study of T cells in Graves' hyperthyroidism and ophthalmopathy.

The specimen comprised peripheral blood mononuclear cells (PBMCs), sampled at new diagnosis, from a patient treated with antithyroid drugs. The receptors come from a woman aged 30 to 39 with Graves disease.

This clonotype was detected ten times or more. This chain links TRBV6-1 with TRBJ2-7; 7 bases match TRBD1. The junction had 8 bases not matched to a gene; V was cut back by 10 bases and J by 5 bases. In germline, CDR1 is MNHNS, CDR2 SASEGT. The CDR3 is made up of 12 amino acids. The CDR3 coding sequence is TGTGCCACCCGGGACAGCGGAGACGAGCAGTACTTC. This sequence encodes CATRDSGDEQYF.

This clonotype was seen a handful of times. The CDR3 sequence: CASSPTLGWDTGELFF. DNA of the CDR3: TGCGCCAGCAGCCCGACGTTGGGCTGGGACACCGGGGAGCTGTTTTTT. The genes are TRBV4-1 and TRBJ2-2; no firm D call. Trimming removed 4 bases from V and 3 bases from J, with 15 bases in between. Germline lookup yields CDR1 MGHRA and CDR2 YSYEKL. This CDR3 has 16 amino acids.

The table lists this clonotype with many counts. This rearrangement joins TRBV6-2 or TRBV6-3 to TRBJ2-1; 10 positions agree with TRBD2. There are 13 residues in the CDR3. The junction had 10 bases not matched to a gene; V was cut back by 5 bases and J by 15 bases. Germline loops: CDR1 MNHEY, CDR2 SVGEGT. CDR3 sequence reads: CASSEELSSGRFF. The CDR3 DNA is TGTGCCAGCAGTGAAGAATTGTCTAGCGGGAGGTTCTTC.

This clonotype turned up a few times. The V gene is TRBV11-2, the J gene TRBJ2-7; D gene unclear. Germline CDR1 is SGHAT and CDR2 is FQNNGV. Trimming took 1 base from V and 6 from J, leaving 13 bases between them. CDR3 size: 14 residues. CDR3 loop: CASSLGPRKAEQYF. CDR3 nucleotides: TGTGCCAGCAGCTTAGGCCCTAGGAAAGCCGAGCAGTACTTC. The variable domain in full, completed from reference TRBV11-2 and TRBJ2-7, reads EAGVAQSPRYKIIEKRQSVAFWCNPISGHATLYWYQQILGQGPKLLIQFQNNGVVDDSQLPKDRFSAERLKGVDSTLKIQPAKLEDSAVYLCASSLGPRKAEQYFGPGTRLTVT.

This clonotype was picked up a small number of times. The chain has TRBV5-1 and TRBJ1-1; the D is unclear. V was trimmed by 2 bases and J by 0 bases, leaving 11 bases between them. The CDR3 spans 15 residues. Germline V gives CDR1 SGHRS, CDR2 YFSETQ. CDR3 region: CASSFPTNMNTEAFF. The DNA for the CDR3 is TGCGCCAGCAGCTTCCCCACAAACATGAACACTGAAGCTTTCTTT.

This clonotype was counted only a few times. V and J are TRBV4-1 and TRBJ1-2; TRBD1 might be the D (5 bases). This CDR3 region has 15 residues. V lost 1 base and J lost 8, with 17 bases in between. Germline lookup yields CDR1 MGHRA and CDR2 YSYEKL. This CDR3 reads CASSQVGVGAEGYTF. The CDR3 bases are TGCGCCAGCAGCCAAGTAGGGGTAGGGGCGGAGGGCTACACCTTC.

There are a few counts of this clonotype. The genes are TRBV12-3 or TRBV12-4 and TRBJ2-1, with 9 bases that match TRBD2. The length of the CDR3 is 15 residues. The V segment lost 7 bases and the J segment 8 bases; nucleotides outside the gene matches: 12. The CDR3 spells CASNPSGKVAYEQFF. The CDR3 DNA is TGTGCCAGCAACCCTAGCGGGAAAGTGGCATATGAGCAGTTCTTC.

Ten or more counts support this clonotype. V usage is TRBV11-2 and J usage is TRBJ2-2; D might be TRBD1 (6 bases). V was clipped by 4 bases and J by 5 bases, with 14 bases between them. The CDR3 has 15 amino acids. Germline loops: CDR1 SGHAT, CDR2 FQNNGV. CDR3 amino acids: CASSSIRDTTGELFF. CDR3 DNA: TGTGCCAGCAGCTCGATCCGGGACACAACCGGGGAGCTGTTTTTT.

This clonotype was counted between two and nine times. The chain couples TRBV6-5 to TRBJ1-6, with 9 bases matching TRBD1. CDR3 size: 15 residues. Germline CDR1 MNHEY, CDR2 SVGAGI. V lost 4 bases to trimming and J lost 8 bases; unmatched junction nucleotides: 6. The CDR3 nucleotides read TGTGCCAGCAGTTTGGGACAGGGTGGGGATTCACCCCTCCACTTT. Protein sequence: CASSLGQGGDSPLHF.

V and J are TRBV18 and TRBJ2-3; D not resolved. Germline CDR1 and CDR2: KGHSH and LQKENI. This CDR3 spans 14 amino acids. V was shortened by 1 base and J by 6 bases, with 11 bases between the two germline ends. This CDR3 is CASSPLDVRDTQYF. The CDR3 DNA sequence: TGTGCCAGCTCACCACTAGACGTTCGGGATACGCAGTATTTT.

The sample holds many counts of this clonotype. This sequence joins TRBV19 and TRBJ2-2; the match to TRBD1 covers 10 bases. The CDR3 has 17 amino acids. After removal of 5 bases from V and 5 bases from J, the junction contained 11 bases not matched to a gene. Germline CDR1 and CDR2: LNHDA and SQIVND (reference sequence). In DNA, the CDR3 is TGTGCCAGTAGTGCCCCCGGGACAGGGGCATATACCGGGGAGCTGTTTTTT. Residues: CASSAPGTGAYTGELFF.

The chain carries TRBV7-3 and TRBJ2-1; possibly TRBD1 for D (6 bases). The V end lost 2 bases, the J end lost 2 bases, and 13 bases lay between the germline ends. CDR3 length equals 16 residues. The germline V gene encodes CDR1 SGHTA and CDR2 FQGTGA. The CDR3, as DNA: TGTGCCAGCAGCTTACGGGAATCAGGGGCCTACAATGAGCAGTTCTTC. This sequence encodes CASSLRESGAYNEQFF.

This clonotype was observed at least ten times. V and J are TRBV18 and TRBJ1-5; D is uncertain. V dropped 4 bases and J dropped 5 bases, with 21 bases sitting between them. The CDR3 has 17 amino acids. Germline-derived CDR1 and CDR2 are KGHSH and LQKENI. The CDR3 DNA sequence: TGTGCCAGCTCACATACCAACCGGGCCCGAAGGGATCAGCCCCAGCATTTT. Translation gives CASSHTNRARRDQPQHF.

This clonotype has just a few counts. CDR3 residues: CASSLLWGDLDGYTF. For the CDR3, the DNA is TGTGCCAGCAGCTTATTATGGGGGGATTTGGATGGCTACACCTTC. This chain joins TRBV11-2 and TRBJ1-2; D may be TRBD1 (5 bases). The V gene's germline CDR1 is SGHAT and CDR2 FQNNGV. The CDR3 consists of 15 residues. Trimming stripped 2 bases from V and 6 bases from J, with 16 bases between.

This clonotype was observed a handful of times. The rearrangement uses TRBV6-2 or TRBV6-3 and TRBJ2-1, with TRBD2 identical over 8 bases. Germline values: CDR1 MNHEY, CDR2 SVGEGT. The CDR3 loop spans 15 amino acids. V lost 8 bases and J lost 7; bases outside the gene matches: 13. This chain's CDR3 is CASGGEVAGSNEQFF. CDR3 sequence (DNA): TGTGCCAGCGGGGGGGAGGTAGCGGGATCAAATGAGCAGTTCTTC.

This chain connects TRBV2 to TRBJ2-1, with a tentative D call TRBD2 (6 bases). Trimming cost V 4 bases and J 8 bases, with 15 bases left between them. The CDR3 runs to 14 residues. CDR1 SNHLY and CDR2 FYNNEI come from the germline V gene. CDR3 nucleotide sequence: TGTGCCAGCAGTGTGGCGGGAAGGAACTATGAGCAGTTCTTC. Translation gives CASSVAGRNYEQFF. Looking up the rest from reference TRBV2 and TRBJ2-1 gives the full variable domain: EPEVTQTPSHQVTQMGQEVILRCVPISNHLYFYWYRQILGQKVEFLVSFYNNEISEKSEIFDDQFSVERPDGSNFTLKIRSTKLEDSAMYFCASSVAGRNYEQFFGPGTRLTVL.

This clonotype was detected ten times or more. The chain is built from TRBV10-3 and TRBJ2-7, with 9 bases aligning to TRBD1. J gave up 5 bases and V 6 bases, and 11 bases lay outside the gene matches. Germline V gene lookup returns CDR1 ENHRY and CDR2 SYGVKD. The CDR3 has 15 residues. The CDR3 sequence: CAIRQGQGFTNEQYF. The CDR3 bases are TGTGCCATCAGACAGGGACAGGGTTTCACCAACGAGCAGTACTTC.

The chain uses TRBV6-2 or TRBV6-3 and TRBJ1-5; possible D gene TRBD1, 5 bases. The germline V and J ends were trimmed by 7 bases and 0 bases, with 19 bases remaining between them. Per the germline V gene, CDR1 is MNHEY and CDR2 is SVGEGT. The CDR3 length is 17 residues. CDR3 bases: TGTGCCAGCACCCCAATGGTGGGGCTCTATAGCAATCAGCCCCAGCATTTT. This gives the protein CASTPMVGLYSNQPQHF.

This clonotype was seen a handful of times. The chain carries TRBV19 and TRBJ1-2, with D possibly matching TRBD1 (5 bases). V was cut by 6 bases and J by 2 bases, with 13 bases left in between. Germline V gene data show CDR1 as LNHDA and CDR2 as SQIVND (reference sequence). The CDR3 is 14 residues long. CDR3 in amino acids: CASSRDGKNYGYTF. The CDR3 bases are TGTGCCAGTAGCCGGGACGGGAAAAACTATGGCTACACCTTC.

This clonotype showed up many times. The chain links TRBV27 to TRBJ2-1; D gene uncertain. The germline V gene has CDR1 MNHEY and CDR2 SMNVEV (reference sequence). The CDR3 is made up of 13 amino acids. V was cut by 6 bases and J by 5 bases, with 11 bases left in between. DNA of the CDR3: TGTGCCAGCAGCAGTCAAATTCACAATGAGCAGTTCTTC. It yields the protein CASSSQIHNEQFF.

The chain couples TRBV6-2 or TRBV6-3 to TRBJ2-7; tentatively, D is TRBD1 (6 bases). This CDR3 is 13 amino acids long. The V end was cut by 11 bases, the J end by 4 bases, with 18 bases between. Germline CDR1 MNHEY, CDR2 SVGEGT. Written as DNA, the CDR3 is TGTGCCGGAAGAGGGGGTAGTCAATACGAGCAGTACTTC. Its translation is CAGRGGSQYEQYF.

This clonotype was detected ten times or more. Here the CDR3 reads CAWSVHGGETQYF. The CDR3 nucleotides read TGTGCCTGGAGTGTACATGGGGGCGAGACCCAGTACTTC. V gene TRBV30 combines with J gene TRBJ2-5, with D tentatively TRBD1 (6 bases). The CDR3 has 13 residues. V was trimmed by 0 bases and J by 5 bases, leaving 10 bases between them. The germline V gene encodes CDR1 GTSNPN and CDR2 SVGIG (reference sequence). Using reference TRBV30 and TRBJ2-5 for the parts outside the CDR3, the full variable domain is SQTIHQWPATLVQPVGSPLSLECTVEGTSNPNLYWYRQAAGRGLQLLFYSVGIGQISSEVPQNLSASRPQDRQFILSSKKLLLSDSGFYLCAWSVHGGETQYFGPGTRLLVL.

There are many counts of this clonotype. This rearrangement joins TRBV12-3 or TRBV12-4 to TRBJ1-1; TRBD1 might be the D (5 bases). Trimming took 6 bases from V and 4 from J, leaving 12 bases between them. The CDR3 covers 13 residues. The CDR3 bases are TGTGCCAGCAGATCTAGTGGGGGCACTGAAGCTTTCTTT. This codes for CASRSSGGTEAFF.

V is TRBV28 and J is TRBJ1-2, with D possibly TRBD1 on 5 matching bases. Germline V gene sequence: CDR1 MDHEN, CDR2 SYDVKM. The CDR3 runs to 14 residues. Trimming cost V 10 bases and J 3 bases, with 18 bases left between them. This CDR3 reads CAIARSSGDYGYTF. The CDR3 nucleotides are TGTGCCATCGCGAGGTCCTCGGGGGACTATGGCTACACCTTC.

In regard to this clonotype: A much larger clone lies one base from this, so it may be a read error. V usage is TRBV6-1 and J usage is TRBJ1-4; 9 bases are a match to TRBD1. CDR1 MNHNS and CDR2 SASEGT come from the germline V gene. This CDR3 is built from 15 residues. CDR3 sequence: CASTQTGGGGEKLSF. The CDR3 DNA is TGTGCCAGCACCCAGACAGGGGGAGGTGGTGAAAAACTGTCTTTT.

This clonotype came up a few times. J is TRBJ1-6 and V is TRBV7-9; 11 bases agree with TRBD1. This CDR3 spans 16 amino acids. Looked up from germline, CDR1 is SEHNR and CDR2 is FQNEAQ (reference sequence). The V gene end was trimmed by 3 bases and the J gene end by 10 bases; junction bases not matched to a gene: 8. The CDR3 sequence: CASSFAGTGGYSPLHF. The CDR3 DNA reads TGTGCCAGCAGCTTTGCCGGGACAGGGGGTTACTCACCCCTCCACTTT.

This clonotype was seen a single time. This rearrangement joins TRBV9 to TRBJ2-2; no reliable D call. Germline V CDR1 and CDR2: SGDLS, YYNGEE. The CDR3 consists of 14 residues. Trimming took off 4 bases at V and 4 bases at J, with 11 bases between the two ends. The CDR3 sequence: CASSPTTSTGELFF. CDR3 DNA: TGTGCCAGCAGCCCTACAACGAGCACCGGGGAGCTGTTTTTT.